One and the same sample provided the 13 T cell receptor beta chains below, sequenced in a study of technical replicates of blood from a few donors. The data were produced by immunoSEQ multiplex PCR, yet TCRdb's version contains in-frame clones alone and is incomplete. There are 100,000 or so clones in the sample; around 96% occur only once, and 0.24% lies in the top ten. Specimen: T cells isolated from PBMCs. The source is a human donor in good health.

The chain joins TRBV6-1 to TRBJ2-2; 11 positions match TRBD1. The CDR3 consists of 15 residues. Germline CDR1 and CDR2: MNHNS and SASEGT. V was clipped by 6 bases and J by 3 bases; unmatched bases: 3. The CDR3 bases are TGTGCCAGCAGCAGGACAGGGGGCGACACCGGGGAGCTGTTTTTT. Its protein product is CASSRTGGDTGELFF.

As DNA, the CDR3 is TGCAGCGTTTCTATACCGGGTCTAGCGGGAGGATTCGGGGAGCTGTTTTTT. Protein product: CSVSIPGLAGGFGELFF. The V and J genes are TRBV29-1 and TRBJ2-2; TRBD2 matches at 11 bases. With 5 bases clipped from V and 7 bases from J, the junction kept 15 bases outside the gene matches. The CDR3 contains 17 residues. Per the germline V gene, CDR1 is SQVTM and CDR2 is ANQGSEA.

This clone was detected once. The V and J genes are TRBV5-6 and TRBJ1-2; 8 bases map to TRBD1. Germline lookup yields CDR1 SGHDT and CDR2 YYEEEE. The CDR3 runs to 15 residues. J was trimmed by 6 bases and V by 4 bases; bases with no gene match: 11. The CDR3 region is CASSLSDRGVDGYTF. The CDR3 nucleotides read TGTGCCAGCAGCCTAAGCGACAGGGGCGTGGATGGCTACACCTTC.

The rearrangement uses TRBV5-1 and TRBJ2-5; D might be TRBD2 (5 bases). Germline V gene lookup returns CDR1 SGHRS and CDR2 YFSETQ. Trimming shortened V by 0 bases and J by 3 bases, and 15 bases separated the two germline ends. The CDR3 has 16 amino acids. The CDR3 loop reads CASSLAAAGREETQYF. DNA of the CDR3: TGCGCCAGCAGCTTGGCCGCAGCCGGGCGGGAAGAGACCCAGTACTTC.

This clone was observed a single time. The J gene is TRBJ2-6, the V gene TRBV18, with D possibly matching TRBD1 (7 bases). This CDR3 is 18 amino acids long. V was pared by 0 bases and J by 0 bases, with 12 bases between. Germline V gives CDR1 KGHSH, CDR2 LQKENI. For the CDR3, the DNA is TGTGCCAGCTCACCACCGGGGGGACAGAGCTCTGGGGCCAACGTCCTGACTTTC. Its translation: CASSPPGGQSSGANVLTF.

The rearrangement links TRBV6-4 to TRBJ1-5; D is possibly TRBD1 (6 bases). CDR1 and CDR2 (germline): MRHNA, SNTAGT. Trimming pared 3 bases from V and 9 bases from J, leaving 12 bases between. The CDR3 length is 13 residues. The CDR3 loop is CASSEGHPGPQHF. The CDR3 DNA is TGTGCCAGCAGTGAGGGACACCCCGGGCCCCAGCATTTT.

This clone was detected a few times. The chain is built from TRBV4-1 and TRBJ1-2; 7 bases match TRBD1. The CDR3 sequence is 15 residues long. V trimming: 4 bases; J trimming: 4 bases; junction bases outside the gene matches: 9. Germline V CDR1 and CDR2: MGHRA, YSYEKL. The CDR3: CASSPQAGGRYGYTF. DNA of the CDR3: TGCGCCAGCAGCCCCCAGGCAGGGGGACGCTATGGCTACACCTTC.

This rearrangement joins TRBV5-1 to TRBJ2-1; the match to TRBD2 covers 13 bases. Looked up from germline, CDR1 is SGHRS and CDR2 is YFSETQ. The CDR3 has 17 amino acids. V was pared by 3 bases and J by 3 bases, with 6 bases of the junction left unmatched. This chain's CDR3 is CASSYGLAGVLYNEQFF. CDR3 DNA: TGCGCCAGCAGCTACGGACTAGCGGGAGTACTCTACAATGAGCAGTTCTTC.

The chain employs TRBV19 and TRBJ2-5; D gene uncertain. V lost 1 base and J lost 5, with 5 bases in between. Germline CDR1 reads LNHDA; CDR2 reads SQIVND (reference sequence). The CDR3 runs to 12 residues. The CDR3 coding sequence is TGTGCCAGTAGTATAGGGGCGGAGACCCAGTACTTC. Its protein is CASSIGAETQYF. The variable domain in full, with the rest retrieved from reference TRBV19 and TRBJ2-5, is DGGITQSPKYLFRKEGQNVTLSCEQNLNHDAMYWYRQDPGQGLRLIYYSQIVNDFQKGDIAEGYSVSREKKESFPLTVTSAQKNPTAFYLCASSIGAETQYFGPGTRLLVL.

The rearrangement links TRBV7-6 to TRBJ2-1; 8 bases are a match to TRBD1. Germline values: CDR1 SGHVS, CDR2 FNYEAQ. V shed 1 base, J shed 3 bases, and the junction held 5 bases outside the gene matches. The CDR3 contains 16 residues. As DNA, the CDR3 is TGTGCCAGCAGCTTAGTTCCAGGGGGCGACTACAATGAGCAGTTCTTC. Residues: CASSLVPGGDYNEQFF.

V and J are TRBV5-1 and TRBJ2-5; D is perhaps TRBD1 (6 bases). Germline V gene data show CDR1 as SGHRS and CDR2 as YFSETQ. CDR3 size: 15 residues. Trimming removed 3 bases from V and 1 base from J, with 13 bases in between. Written as DNA, the CDR3 is TGCGCCAGCAGCTGGACGGCAGGGGCCCAAGAGACCCAGTACTTC. It is translated as CASSWTAGAQETQYF.

The genes are TRBV6-1 and TRBJ2-5; 9 nucleotides line up with TRBD2. Germline V CDR1 and CDR2: MNHNS, SASEGT. V gave up 0 bases and J gave up 5 bases; unmatched junction bases: 4. This CDR3 region has 15 residues. CDR3 in amino acids: CASSEARGGSETQYF. DNA of the CDR3: TGTGCCAGCAGTGAAGCGCGGGGGGGCTCGGAGACCCAGTACTTC.

The rearrangement joins TRBV2 to TRBJ1-6; D call uncertain. V was trimmed by 3 bases and J by 11 bases, leaving 8 bases between them. The CDR3 loop spans 12 amino acids. Looked up from germline, CDR1 is SNHLY and CDR2 is FYNNEI. The CDR3: CASSEETAPLHF. CDR3 DNA: TGTGCCAGCAGTGAGGAAACAGCACCCCTCCACTTT. The variable domain in full, completed from reference TRBV2 and TRBJ1-6, reads EPEVTQTPSHQVTQMGQEVILRCVPISNHLYFYWYRQILGQKVEFLVSFYNNEISEKSEIFDDQFSVERPDGSNFTLKIRSTKLEDSAMYFCASSEETAPLHFGNGTRLTVT.